These 4 T cell receptor beta chains were sequenced from one sample in a study of T cells expressing NK-cell markers. TCRdb reprocessed the 5' RACE reads; each CDR3 protein has one entry and no DNA is given. This sample's table reports roughly 380,000 distinct CDR3 sequences. Source material: blood T cells: a sorted CD56 or NKG2C T cell subset, CD4+ or CD8+ T cells, or bulk PBMC T cells (not recorded which). Every receptor here comes from a man aged 18-69 years in good health.

This chain uses TRBV25-1 with TRBJ1-6. CDR3 length: 15 amino acids. CDR1 is MGHDK and CDR2 is SYGVNS in the germline V gene. CDR3 sequence reads: CASSEPLAFNSPLHF.

The V and J genes are TRBV20-1 and TRBJ2-7; TCRdb calls TRBD2, which cannot be checked without DNA. The CDR3 spans 17 residues. The germline gives CDR1 DFQATT, CDR2 SNEGSKA (reference sequence). The CDR3 reads CSARDLDWSGGFYEQYF.

The genes are TRBV5-1 and TRBJ2-3; TCRdb returns TRBD2, unconfirmable since there is no DNA. The V gene's germline CDR1 is SGHRS and CDR2 YFSETQ. This CDR3 is built from 18 residues. The CDR3 here is CASSSGEVAGEGTDTQYF.

J is TRBJ2-3 and V is TRBV5-1. CDR3 length: 13 residues. From germline, CDR1 is SGHRS and CDR2 YFSETQ. CDR3 in amino acids: CASSLAGTDTQYF.